The 25 T cell receptor beta chains presented below share a single source sample, sequenced in a study of cytomegalovirus exposure and HLA in healthy donors. The PCR contained 60 Vbeta and 13 Jbeta primers. Data came from immunoSEQ multiplex PCR; TCRdb stores just in-frame clones and leaves some out. The data hold roughly 120,000 clones, with roughly 78% observed a single time. Sequenced sample: PBMCs. All receptors derive from a man aged 30 to 45 in good health and CMV-seronegative.

The chain carries TRBV19 and TRBJ2-5; 11 bases are shared with TRBD1. This CDR3 is 14 amino acids long. V was pared by 6 bases and J by 4 bases, with 4 bases of the junction left unmatched. From germline, CDR1 is LNHDA and CDR2 SQIVND (reference sequence). DNA for the CDR3: TGTGCCAGTAGCAGGGACAGGGGGTCAGAGACCCAGTACTTC. Translating gives CASSRDRGSETQYF.

This clone was picked up one time. The chain employs TRBV15 and TRBJ1-2; D is perhaps TRBD1 (5 bases). V shed 1 base and J shed 4 bases, with 13 bases lying between them. The CDR3 sequence is 15 residues long. The V gene's germline CDR1 is LNHNV and CDR2 YYDKDF (reference sequence). DNA for the CDR3: TGTGCCACCAGCAGAGGAACGGGACTCCGCTATGGCTACACCTTC. Encoded protein: CATSRGTGLRYGYTF.

The chain uses TRBV29-1 and TRBJ1-4; D perhaps matches TRBD1 (5 bases). This CDR3 is 13 amino acids long. Germline CDR1 is SQVTM and CDR2 is ANQGSEA. Trimming cost V 6 bases and J 6 bases, with 14 bases left between them. The CDR3 DNA reads TGCAGCGTGGACGGGGGAGTAGATGAAAAACTGTTTTTT. Its protein is CSVDGGVDEKLFF.

The CDR3 nucleotides are TGTGCCAGCAGTGAAGAGGGGGGGTGGGGAGACGAGCAGTACTTC. Amino acids: CASSEEGGWGDEQYF. The chain employs TRBV6-1 and TRBJ2-7; D perhaps matches TRBD2 (7 bases). The germline CDR1 and CDR2 sequences are MNHNS and SASEGT. V was cut by 1 base and J by 5 bases, with 15 bases left in between. The CDR3 length is 15 residues.

This clone appeared a few times. The chain has TRBV5-4 and TRBJ1-1, with D perhaps matching TRBD1 (6 bases). CDR1 is SGHNT, CDR2 YYREEE, per germline (reference sequence). CDR3 length: 15 amino acids. V shed 1 base and J shed 3 bases, with 13 bases lying between them. CDR3 protein: CASSLTGKSDTEAFF. For the CDR3, the DNA is TGTGCCAGCAGCTTGACAGGGAAATCGGACACTGAAGCTTTCTTT.

The chain recombines TRBV25-1 with TRBJ1-1, with 7 bases lining up with TRBD1. CDR1 is MGHDK and CDR2 is SYGVNS in the germline V gene. This CDR3 contains 14 residues. V was clipped by 2 bases and J by 4 bases; unmatched bases: 4. CDR3 residues: CASSERRQGTEAFF. As DNA, the CDR3 is TGTGCCAGCAGTGAACGCAGACAGGGCACTGAAGCTTTCTTT.

This sequence joins TRBV7-9 and TRBJ2-5; 9 nucleotides match TRBD2. CDR1 and CDR2 (germline): SEHNR, FQNEAQ (reference sequence). Germline trimming cut 3 bases from V and 1 base from J; bases unmatched to any gene: 3. The CDR3 has 15 amino acids. CDR3 sequence: CASSLLLAGQETQYF. The CDR3 nucleotides are TGTGCCAGCAGCTTGCTACTAGCGGGCCAAGAGACCCAGTACTTC.

The sample holds one count of this clone. The chain recombines TRBV7-8 with TRBJ2-3; possibly TRBD2 for D (5 bases). Trimming shortened V by 2 bases and J by 7 bases, and 10 bases separated the two germline ends. CDR1 is SGHVS and CDR2 is FQNEAQ in the germline V gene. This CDR3 contains 13 residues. DNA for the CDR3: TGTGCCAGCAGCTTAAGTGGGGAGAATACGCAGTATTTT. Amino acid sequence: CASSLSGENTQYF.

V is TRBV19 and J is TRBJ1-5; 7 bases fit TRBD1. The CDR3 is 14 residues long. J was trimmed by 7 bases and V by 3 bases; bases with no gene match: 6. Germline V gives CDR1 LNHDA, CDR2 SQIVND (reference sequence). In nucleotides, the CDR3 is TGTGCCAGTAGTATGGTGACAGGGTGGCAGCCCCAGCATTTT. Translation: CASSMVTGWQPQHF. Supplemented by reference TRBV19 and TRBJ1-5, the full variable domain reads DGGITQSPKYLFRKEGQNVTLSCEQNLNHDAMYWYRQDPGQGLRLIYYSQIVNDFQKGDIAEGYSVSREKKESFPLTVTSAQKNPTAFYLCASSMVTGWQPQHFGDGTRLSIL.

The chain employs TRBV6-1 and TRBJ1-5; the match to TRBD1 covers 10 bases. CDR3 length: 15 residues. The germline gives CDR1 MNHNS, CDR2 SASEGT. After removal of 6 bases from V and 5 bases from J, the junction contained 7 bases not matched to a gene. The DNA for the CDR3 is TGTGCCAGCAGAGACAGGGGGCTCTTGGATCAGCCCCAGCATTTT. Translating gives CASRDRGLLDQPQHF.

V usage is TRBV9 and J usage is TRBJ2-2; D gene uncertain. CDR3 length: 12 amino acids. V lost 0 bases and J 7 bases, leaving 4 bases between the germline ends. Per the germline V gene, CDR1 is SGDLS and CDR2 is YYNGEE. For the CDR3, the DNA is TGTGCCAGCAGCGTAGGCAGCGGGGAGCTGTTTTTT. Protein sequence: CASSVGSGELFF.

This clone has more than one count but fewer than ten. The rearrangement uses TRBV5-1 and TRBJ1-4; no firm D call. The V and J ends lost 2 bases and 8 bases respectively, with 13 bases between them. The CDR3 totals 14 residues. Germline CDR1 is SGHRS and CDR2 is YFSETQ. The DNA for the CDR3 is TGCGCCAGCAGCTTAGCTAACCGGAGGGAAAAACTGTTTTTT. It codes for CASSLANRREKLFF.

The chain combines TRBV7-9 with TRBJ1-1, with a weak D call TRBD1 (6 bases). The CDR3 loop spans 13 amino acids. From germline, CDR1 is SEHNR and CDR2 FQNEAQ (reference sequence). The ends were cut back, 5 bases at V and 1 base at J, with 8 bases in the middle. This chain's CDR3 is CASSEQGNTEAFF. CDR3 DNA sequence: TGTGCCAGCAGCGAACAGGGGAACACTGAAGCTTTCTTT.

The chain uses TRBV7-9 and TRBJ2-3, with a possible D match to TRBD2 (5 bases). CDR1 is SEHNR, CDR2 FQNEAQ, per germline (reference sequence). V lost 1 base to trimming and J lost 3 bases, with 11 bases between them. CDR3 length equals 15 residues. CDR3 in amino acids: CASSLDGPGTDTQYF. In nucleotides, the CDR3 is TGTGCCAGCAGCTTAGATGGACCGGGGACAGATACGCAGTATTTT. The variable domain in full, with the rest retrieved from reference TRBV7-9 and TRBJ2-3, is DTGVSQNPRHKITKRGQNVTFRCDPISEHNRLYWYRQTLGQGPEFLTYFQNEAQLEKSRLLSDRFSAERPKGSFSTLEIQRTEQGDSAMYLCASSLDGPGTDTQYFGPGTRLTVL.

This clone was detected once. The chain joins TRBV11-3 to TRBJ1-4; a possible D gene is TRBD1 (6 bases). Trimming removed 5 bases at V and 12 bases at J, with 16 bases between. This CDR3 contains 13 residues. Germline V gives CDR1 SGHNT, CDR2 YENEEA. The CDR3 DNA reads TGTGCCAGCAGCAATCACAGGGCCGCGGAACTGTTTTTT. This translates into CASSNHRAAELFF.

The rearrangement joins TRBV18 to TRBJ2-7, with a possible D match to TRBD1 (6 bases). Between the trimmed V and J ends, which lost 8 bases and 1 base, there was a span of 15 bases. The length of the CDR3 is 14 residues. Per germline, CDR1 KGHSH and CDR2 LQKENI. CDR3 bases: TGTGCCAGCAACACCGCAGGGGATTCCTACGAGCAGTACTTC. This encodes CASNTAGDSYEQYF.

V and J are TRBV18 and TRBJ2-3, with D unresolved. The CDR3 contains 15 residues. Germline assignment: CDR1 KGHSH and CDR2 LQKENI. V gave up 2 bases and J gave up 0 bases, with 9 bases separating them. CDR3 sequence: CASSPRAISTDTQYF. CDR3 sequence (DNA): TGTGCCAGCTCACCAAGAGCGATTAGCACAGATACGCAGTATTTT. The whole variable domain, filled in from reference TRBV18 and TRBJ2-3, reads NAGVMQNPRHLVRRRGQEARLRCSPMKGHSHVYWYRQLPEEGLKFMVYLQKENIIDESGMPKERFSAEFPKEGPSILRIQQVVRGDSAAYFCASSPRAISTDTQYFGPGTRLTVL.

CDR3 DNA: TGTGCCAGCAGCAACCGGGACAGCACCGGGGAGCTGTTTTTT. Its translation is CASSNRDSTGELFF. The V gene is TRBV7-9, the J gene TRBJ2-2, with 7 bases identical to TRBD1. This CDR3 has 14 amino acids. J was trimmed by 4 bases and V by 5 bases; bases with no gene match: 4. CDR1 and CDR2 (germline): SEHNR, FQNEAQ (reference sequence).

The chain carries TRBV4-2 and TRBJ2-1; tentative D call: TRBD1 (6 bases). The germline V gene has CDR1 LGHNA and CDR2 YNFKEQ. V lost 3 bases and J 0 bases, leaving 15 bases between the germline ends. CDR3 length: 17 residues. The CDR3 DNA follows: TGTGCCAGCAGCCAGAAGGACAGTTTAAGCTCCTACAATGAGCAGTTCTTC. The encoded protein is CASSQKDSLSSYNEQFF.

V usage is TRBV6-5 and J usage is TRBJ1-6; D unclear. CDR3 length: 12 residues. Trimming removed 3 bases from V and 9 bases from J, with 6 bases in between. Per germline, CDR1 MNHEY and CDR2 SVGAGI. The CDR3 DNA reads as TGTGCCAGCAGTTATCCCAGTTCACCCCTCCACTTT. Protein product: CASSYPSSPLHF.

The chain joins TRBV10-1 to TRBJ1-1; no definite D call. There are 13 residues in the CDR3. V was cut by 4 bases and J by 1 base, with 7 bases left in between. Germline CDR1 reads WNHNN; CDR2 reads SYGVQD (reference sequence). The CDR3 DNA reads as TGCGCCAGCAGTGCACAGACGAACACTGAAGCTTTCTTT. This translates into CASSAQTNTEAFF.

Turning to this clone: An end of the junction does not agree with germline; a read error may underlie this. This chain connects TRBV9 to TRBJ2-1; D is uncertain. CDR3 length: 11 residues. Germline CDR1 and CDR2: SGDLS and YYNGEE. This CDR3 is CASSVNNQQFF. Here the CDR3 DNA reads TGTGCCAGCAGCGTCAACAATCAGCAGTTCTTC.

The genes are TRBV19 and TRBJ2-6; 10 bases align to TRBD1. The CDR3 extends over 16 amino acids. V was clipped by 6 bases and J by 2 bases; unmatched bases: 4. The V gene's germline CDR1 is LNHDA and CDR2 SQIVND (reference sequence). CDR3 bases: TGTGCCAGTAGCTCCGGGACAGGGGCTGGGGCCAACGTCCTGACTTTC. Amino acids: CASSSGTGAGANVLTF.

V and J are TRBV30 and TRBJ2-7, with 8 bases fitting TRBD1. With 2 bases clipped from V and 7 bases from J, the junction kept 4 bases outside the gene matches. The CDR3 has 12 residues. CDR1 is GTSNPN, CDR2 SVGIG, per germline (reference sequence). The CDR3 nucleotides read TGTGCCTGGAGTTCCGGGACAGGTGAGCAGTACTTC. Protein sequence: CAWSSGTGEQYF.

This clone appeared a single time. Different DNA sequences within this sample yield the same CDR3. The chain is built from TRBV6-1 and TRBJ1-3; possible D gene TRBD1, 6 bases. The CDR3 has 15 residues. The V gene lost 4 bases and the J gene lost 0 bases, with 10 bases spanning the gap. Germline values: CDR1 MNHNS, CDR2 SASEGT. This CDR3 reads CASSALRGSGNTIYF. CDR3 DNA: TGTGCCAGCAGTGCGCTCAGGGGCTCTGGAAACACCATATATTTT.